The 2 T cell receptor beta chains given below trace back to one sample, sequenced in a study of spatial heterogeneity in lung cancer. Regarding the study as a whole: Counts that tracked tumor mutation counts were those of expanded intratumoral alpha and beta TCRs.

These receptors lack a known antigen. Time point defined: sample taken at primary tumor resection. TCRdb called the 5' RACE reads again in MiXCR, with one record for every CDR3 protein. The sample lists some 8,300 distinct CDR3 sequences, 5% occurring once. The source material was lung tumor tissue, sampled at surgery. The receptor set was obtained from a female donor with early-stage non-small cell lung cancer.

This clonotype ranks as medium-sized (0.01 to 0.1%). The rearrangement links TRBV7-9 to TRBJ1-1; D not certain. CDR1 and CDR2 (germline): SEHNR, FQNEAQ (reference sequence). CDR3 size: 12 residues. Trimming removed 6 bases at V and 2 bases at J, with 7 bases between. The DNA of the CDR3 is TGTGCCAGCAGGCTAATAAACACTGAAGCTTTCTTT. Protein product: CASRLINTEAFF.

Many counts were recorded for this clonotype. This chain links TRBV3-1 with TRBJ1-1; D ambiguous. V was shortened by 1 base and J by 0 bases, with 9 bases between the two germline ends. Germline lookup yields CDR1 LGHDT and CDR2 YNNKEL (reference sequence). CDR3 size: 15 residues. The CDR3 DNA reads TGTGCCAGCAGCCAAGGGGCGGGAATGAACACTGAAGCTTTCTTT. Translation gives CASSQGAGMNTEAFF.